This T cell receptor beta chain was profiled in a study of T cell clusters in autoimmune cytopenias. Findings and limits, study-wide: TRB repertoire shifts in secondary cytopenia and chronic lymphocytic leukemia mostly reflected lymphoma, not autoimmunity.

Germline lookup yields CDR1 SEHNR and CDR2 FQNEAQ (reference sequence). The CDR3 length is 14 residues. Multiplex touch-down PCR amplified TRB using TRB-A and TRB-B pools in one tube. Each CDR3 protein gets one entry in TCRdb, which reprocessed the multiplex PCR reads and gives no DNA. Here the sample table reports under 3,500 distinct CDR3 sequences. Each sample's input was 250 ng genomic DNA, 30,000 to 45,000 genome equivalents. As concerns this clonotype: Its target is not known.

The material sequenced was peripheral blood. The sequence derives from a human donor with an autoimmune cytopenia or autoimmune hepatitis (not recorded which). This rearrangement joins TRBV7-9 to TRBJ2-7; TCRdb's D call of TRBD2 is untestable without DNA. CDR3 protein: CASSLVRELDEQYF. Looking up the rest from reference TRBV7-9 and TRBJ2-7 gives the full variable domain: DTGVSQNPRHKITKRGQNVTFRCDPISEHNRLYWYRQTLGQGPEFLTYFQNEAQLEKSRLLSDRFSAERPKGSFSTLEIQRTEQGDSAMYLCASSLVRELDEQYFGPGTRLTVT.